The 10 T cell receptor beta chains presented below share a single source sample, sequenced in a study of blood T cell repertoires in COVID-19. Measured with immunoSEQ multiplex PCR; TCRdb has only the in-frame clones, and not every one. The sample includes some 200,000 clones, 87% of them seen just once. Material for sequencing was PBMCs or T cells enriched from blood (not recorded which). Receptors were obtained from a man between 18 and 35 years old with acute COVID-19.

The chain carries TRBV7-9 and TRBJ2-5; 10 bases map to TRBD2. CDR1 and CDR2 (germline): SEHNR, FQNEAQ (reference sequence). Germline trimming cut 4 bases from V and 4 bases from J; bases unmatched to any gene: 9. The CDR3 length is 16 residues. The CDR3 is CASSSFIAGGGETQYF. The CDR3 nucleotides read TGTGCCAGCAGCTCCTTTATAGCGGGAGGAGGAGAGACCCAGTACTTC.

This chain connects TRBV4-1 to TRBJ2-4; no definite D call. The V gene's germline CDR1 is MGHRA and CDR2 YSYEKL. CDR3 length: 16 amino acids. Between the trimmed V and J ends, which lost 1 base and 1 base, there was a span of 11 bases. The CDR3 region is CASSQGSTRAKNIQYF. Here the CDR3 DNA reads TGCGCCAGCAGCCAAGGTTCAACGCGGGCCAAAAACATTCAGTACTTC.

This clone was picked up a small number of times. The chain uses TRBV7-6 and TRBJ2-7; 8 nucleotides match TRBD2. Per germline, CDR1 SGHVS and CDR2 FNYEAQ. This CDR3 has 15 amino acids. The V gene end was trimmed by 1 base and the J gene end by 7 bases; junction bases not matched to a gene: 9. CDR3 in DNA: TGTGCCAGCAGCTTAGGAGAGAGCGGGAGAGGTGAGCAGTACTTC. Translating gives CASSLGESGRGEQYF.

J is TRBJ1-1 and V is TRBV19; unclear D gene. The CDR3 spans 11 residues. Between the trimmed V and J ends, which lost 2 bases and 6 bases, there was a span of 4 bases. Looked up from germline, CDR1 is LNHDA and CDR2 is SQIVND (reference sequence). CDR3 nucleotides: TGTGCCAGTAGTATATATGCTGAAGCTTTCTTT. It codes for CASSIYAEAFF.

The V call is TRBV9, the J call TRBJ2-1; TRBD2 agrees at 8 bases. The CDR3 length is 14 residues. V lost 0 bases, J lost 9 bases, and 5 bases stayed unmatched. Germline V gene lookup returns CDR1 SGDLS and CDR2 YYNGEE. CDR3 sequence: CASSVDGRAGEQFF. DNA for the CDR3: TGTGCCAGCAGCGTAGACGGGAGGGCGGGTGAGCAGTTCTTC.

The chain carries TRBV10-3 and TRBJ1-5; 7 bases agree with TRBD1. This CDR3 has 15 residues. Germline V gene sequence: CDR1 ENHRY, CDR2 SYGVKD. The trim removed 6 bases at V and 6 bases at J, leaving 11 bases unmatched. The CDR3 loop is CAIRGAGGLSQPQHF. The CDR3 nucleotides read TGTGCCATCAGGGGGGCAGGGGGTCTAAGTCAGCCCCAGCATTTT.

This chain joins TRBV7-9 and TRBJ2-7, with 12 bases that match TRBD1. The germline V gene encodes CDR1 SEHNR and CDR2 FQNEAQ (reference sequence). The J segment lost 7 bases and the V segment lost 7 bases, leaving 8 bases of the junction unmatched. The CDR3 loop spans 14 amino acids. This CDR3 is CASTAGQGAWEQYF. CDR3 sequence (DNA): TGTGCCAGCACCGCGGGACAGGGGGCATGGGAGCAGTACTTC.

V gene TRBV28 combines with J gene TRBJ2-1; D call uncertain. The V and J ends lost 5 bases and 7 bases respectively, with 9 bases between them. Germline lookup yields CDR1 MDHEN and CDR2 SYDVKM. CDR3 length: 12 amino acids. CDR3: CASSNIFNEQFF. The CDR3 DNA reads TGTGCCAGCAGTAATATTTTTAATGAGCAGTTCTTC. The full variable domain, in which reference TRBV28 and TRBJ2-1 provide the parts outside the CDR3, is DVKVTQSSRYLVKRTGEKVFLECVQDMDHENMFWYRQDPGLGLRLIYFSYDVKMKEKGDIPEGYSVSREKKERFSLILESASTNQTSMYLCASSNIFNEQFFGPGTRLTVL.

The CDR3 DNA reads as TGTGCCAGCAGCCCAGGGACTAGCGGCCCCCAAGAGACCCAGTACTTC. Translating it yields CASSPGTSGPQETQYF. V gene TRBV3-1 (or the pseudogene TRBV3-2) combines with J gene TRBJ2-5; 11 bases line up with TRBD2. Unmatched junction bases numbered 5, after V lost 4 bases and J lost 1 base. Germline loops: CDR1 LGHDT, CDR2 YNNKEL (reference sequence). The CDR3 totals 16 residues.

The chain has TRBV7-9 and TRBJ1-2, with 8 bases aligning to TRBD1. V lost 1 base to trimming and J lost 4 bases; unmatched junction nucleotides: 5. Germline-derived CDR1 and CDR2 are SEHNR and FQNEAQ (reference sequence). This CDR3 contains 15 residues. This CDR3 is CASSLETGASYGYTF. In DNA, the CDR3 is TGTGCCAGCAGCTTAGAGACAGGGGCCTCCTATGGCTACACCTTC.